These T cell receptor beta chains were read from a single sample in a study of identical twins. Via MiXCR, TCRdb re-called the 5' RACE reads, giving one row per CDR3 protein. The repertoire holds hundreds of thousands of distinct CDR3 sequences, with around 12% as singletons. These data were also filed under a second study, of yellow fever vaccine responses in identical twins.

Material: PBMCs. These receptors were taken from a woman between 18 and 29 years old in good health. Each CDR3 is given with its conserved first and last residue. A D gene is named only where the DNA matches it firmly.

D gene | V gene | CDR3 protein
- | TRBV5-8 | CASSLATTPNTGELFF
- | TRBV27 | CATAVTGANVLTF
TRBD2 | TRBV20-1 | CSARDDLAGPSYNEQFF
- | TRBV4-1 | CASSQDISSGANVLTF
- | TRBV10-3 | CATAAGRGSTDTQYF
- | TRBV29-1 | CSVDNARDSTDTQYF
- | TRBV12-3/TRBV12-4 | CASSLGTQYQETQYF
- | TRBV20-1 | CSASGAYQETQYF
- | TRBV6-2/TRBV6-3 | CASSYAGLTPFNEQFF
TRBD1 | TRBV10-1 | CASSDTGTGPYEQYF
- | TRBV29-1 | CSVEYGTDTQYF
TRBD1 | TRBV20-1 | CSASPDRGRGQPQHF
TRBD1 | TRBV10-3 | CAIAGRGFEQYF
TRBD2 | TRBV15 | CATSRDRYGRERSYNEQFF
TRBD2 | TRBV12-3/TRBV12-4 | CASSLTSGFYNEQFF
TRBD1 | TRBV28 | CASRENRGNTEAFF
- | TRBV24-1 | CATEGIANTGELFF
TRBD1 | TRBV7-9 | CASISDRRNTGELFF
TRBD1 | TRBV20-1 | CSARRGGQGANQPQHF
TRBD1 | TRBV20-1 | CSARGPGGMADTQYF
- | TRBV5-1 | CASGTGGLWYF
- | TRBV4-2 | CASSQDPAGGVIGELFF
TRBD2 | TRBV2 | CASSTSGSYNEQFF
TRBD1 | TRBV25-1 | CASSYSGQGTDTQYF
- | TRBV24-1 | CATSEGYSNQPQHF
TRBD1 | TRBV28 | CASMPIGGQGPQSSYNEQFF
TRBD2 | TRBV5-6 | CASSSWTSGTWRGTDTQYF
- | TRBV3-1 | CASSQGTPGSQFF
- | TRBV6-5 | CASSYAVDHKETQYF
- | TRBV5-6 | CASSLFMESGDYNEQFF
TRBD1 | TRBV5-5 | CASSMDREETQYF
TRBD1 | TRBV5-1 | CASSSGQGAYNEQFF
- | TRBV12-3/TRBV12-4 | CASSFSGSPTGELFF
- | TRBV12-3/TRBV12-4 | CASSFDRSPLHF